This is a list of T cell receptor beta chains from one sample in a study of blood T cell repertoires in COVID-19. TCRdb's copy holds only in-frame clones and misses some; the assay was immunoSEQ multiplex PCR. The sample holds 150,000 to 200,000 clones, approximately 87% seen once. Sequencing was performed on peripheral blood. The receptor set was obtained from a woman aged 18-30 years who had recovered from COVID-19. Both conserved end residues are part of each CDR3. D genes are given only for firm matches. Clone size appears in some rows only: once, few, many, or a class for an expanded clone.

clone size: .; V gene: TRBV11-2; D gene: .; J gene: TRBJ2-5; CDR3 protein: CASSPLPQETQYF; CDR3 DNA: TGTGCCAGCAGCCCACTGCCCCAAGAGACCCAGTACTTC
clone size: .; V gene: TRBV7-6; D gene: .; J gene: TRBJ2-3; CDR3 protein: CASSLASATSTDTQYF; CDR3 DNA: TGTGCCAGCAGCTTGGCCTCAGCGACTAGCACAGATACGCAGTATTTT
clone size: .; V gene: TRBV5-6; D gene: .; J gene: TRBJ2-2; CDR3 protein: CASSRGQGIVTGELFF; CDR3 DNA: TGTGCCAGCAGCCGGGGTCAGGGGATCGTCACCGGGGAGCTGTTTTTT
clone size: once; V gene: TRBV2; D gene: .; J gene: TRBJ1-5; CDR3 protein: CASSDRVSNQPQHF; CDR3 DNA: TGTGCCAGCAGTGACAGGGTTAGCAATCAGCCCCAGCATTTT
clone size: .; V gene: TRBV21-1; D gene: .; J gene: TRBJ2-3; CDR3 protein: CASSSPGSGRGTDTQYF; CDR3 DNA: TGTGCCAGCAGCTCCCCGGGAAGCGGGAGGGGCACAGATACGCAGTATTTT
clone size: .; V gene: TRBV7-9; D gene: .; J gene: TRBJ1-1; CDR3 protein: CASRQSTEGAEAFF; CDR3 DNA: TGTGCCAGCAGACAATCCACCGAGGGGGCTGAAGCTTTCTTT
clone size: .; V gene: TRBV2; D gene: TRBD1; J gene: TRBJ1-1; CDR3 protein: CASRETGSAEAFF; CDR3 DNA: TGTGCCAGCAGAGAGACAGGGAGCGCTGAAGCTTTCTTT
clone size: .; V gene: TRBV24-1; D gene: TRBD2; J gene: TRBJ2-2; CDR3 protein: CATRPGGSNTGELFF; CDR3 DNA: TGTGCCACCCGCCCGGGGGGTTCGAACACCGGGGAGCTGTTTTTT
clone size: .; V gene: TRBV6-2/TRBV6-3; D gene: TRBD2; J gene: TRBJ2-3; CDR3 protein: CASSYSGTSGRSTDTQYF; CDR3 DNA: TGTGCCAGCAGTTACTCCGGGACTAGCGGGCGGTCCACAGATACGCAGTATTTT
clone size: .; V gene: TRBV5-1; D gene: .; J gene: TRBJ2-2; CDR3 protein: CASSFGTGELFF; CDR3 DNA: TGCGCCAGCAGCTTCGGCACCGGGGAGCTGTTTTTT
clone size: .; V gene: TRBV29-1; D gene: .; J gene: TRBJ2-3; CDR3 protein: CSVETGLGADTQYF; CDR3 DNA: TGCAGCGTCGAGACAGGCCTGGGGGCAGATACGCAGTATTTT
clone size: once; V gene: TRBV15; D gene: .; J gene: TRBJ1-2; CDR3 protein: CATSRDSYGYTF; CDR3 DNA: TGTGCCACCAGCAGAGACAGCTATGGCTACACCTTC
clone size: .; V gene: TRBV5-6; D gene: TRBD1; J gene: TRBJ1-4; CDR3 protein: CASTAPGQGPTNEKLFF; CDR3 DNA: TGTGCCAGCACCGCGCCGGGACAGGGACCAACTAATGAAAAACTGTTTTTT
clone size: .; V gene: TRBV4-1; D gene: TRBD1; J gene: TRBJ1-6; CDR3 protein: CASSQHGQGLSPLHF; CDR3 DNA: TGCGCCAGCAGCCAGCATGGACAGGGACTTTCACCCCTCCACTTT
clone size: .; V gene: TRBV7-9; D gene: .; J gene: TRBJ1-2; CDR3 protein: CASSLGRMNYGYTF; CDR3 DNA: TGTGCCAGCAGCTTAGGGAGGATGAACTATGGCTACACCTTC
clone size: .; V gene: TRBV4-3; D gene: .; J gene: TRBJ1-2; CDR3 protein: CASSQDLRREANYGYTF; CDR3 DNA: TGCGCCAGCAGCCAAGATTTAAGGAGGGAAGCTAACTATGGCTACACCTTC
clone size: .; V gene: TRBV7-9; D gene: TRBD2; J gene: TRBJ2-3; CDR3 protein: CASSWTSGRAVGTDTQYF; CDR3 DNA: TGTGCCAGCAGCTGGACTAGCGGGAGGGCCGTGGGGACAGATACGCAGTATTTT
clone size: .; V gene: TRBV3-1/TRBV3-2; D gene: .; J gene: TRBJ2-5; CDR3 protein: CASTQGGTGTLGLWKTQYF; CDR3 DNA: TGTGCCAGCACCCAAGGGGGAACCGGGACATTGGGTTTGTGGAAGACCCAGTACTTC
clone size: .; V gene: TRBV5-4; D gene: .; J gene: TRBJ2-2; CDR3 protein: CASSLRGSERELFF; CDR3 DNA: TGTGCCAGCAGCTTGCGTGGTAGCGAAAGGGAGCTGTTTTTT
clone size: .; V gene: TRBV24-1; D gene: TRBD1; J gene: TRBJ2-1; CDR3 protein: CATSDVSDRAHSYNEQFF; CDR3 DNA: TGTGCCACCAGTGATGTTTCTGACAGGGCACATTCCTACAATGAGCAGTTCTTC
clone size: .; V gene: TRBV20-1; D gene: .; J gene: TRBJ1-2; CDR3 protein: CSAIDSYGYTF; CDR3 DNA: TGCAGTGCTATCGACAGCTATGGCTACACCTTC
clone size: .; V gene: TRBV11-2; D gene: .; J gene: TRBJ1-2; CDR3 protein: CASSLGQDGYTF; CDR3 DNA: TGTGCCAGCAGCTTAGGACAGGATGGCTACACCTTC
clone size: .; V gene: TRBV6-5; D gene: .; J gene: TRBJ2-7; CDR3 protein: CASGPSSHEQYF; CDR3 DNA: TGTGCCAGCGGCCCAAGTAGCCACGAGCAGTACTTC
clone size: .; V gene: TRBV18; D gene: .; J gene: TRBJ2-7; CDR3 protein: CASSPEVRYEQYF; CDR3 DNA: TGTGCCAGCTCACCTGAGGTGAGGTACGAGCAGTACTTC
clone size: .; V gene: TRBV20-1; D gene: .; J gene: TRBJ2-7; CDR3 protein: CSASSYYEQYF; CDR3 DNA: TGCAGTGCTAGTTCTTACTACGAGCAGTACTTC
clone size: .; V gene: TRBV6-6; D gene: .; J gene: TRBJ1-5; CDR3 protein: CASSYSAGNQPQHF; CDR3 DNA: TGTGCCAGCAGTTACTCGGCGGGGAATCAGCCCCAGCATTTT
clone size: .; V gene: TRBV4-1; D gene: .; J gene: TRBJ1-1; CDR3 protein: CASSQGEMRTEAFF; CDR3 DNA: TGCGCCAGCAGCCAAGGCGAGATGAGGACTGAAGCTTTCTTT
clone size: .; V gene: TRBV7-9; D gene: .; J gene: TRBJ2-1; CDR3 protein: CASSFSTSIDEQFF; CDR3 DNA: TGTGCCAGCAGCTTCTCTACTAGTATCGATGAGCAGTTCTTC
clone size: .; V gene: TRBV10-3; D gene: .; J gene: TRBJ1-1; CDR3 protein: CAISESNYEAFF; CDR3 DNA: TGTGCCATCAGTGAGTCTAACTATGAAGCTTTCTTT
clone size: .; V gene: TRBV7-2; D gene: TRBD1; J gene: TRBJ1-5; CDR3 protein: CASRPTGGGNQPQHF; CDR3 DNA: TGTGCCAGCAGACCCACAGGGGGCGGCAATCAGCCCCAGCATTTT
clone size: .; V gene: TRBV15; D gene: .; J gene: TRBJ1-2; CDR3 protein: CATSPGQNYGYTF; CDR3 DNA: TGTGCCACCAGCCCCGGACAGAACTATGGCTACACCTTC
clone size: once; V gene: TRBV27; D gene: TRBD1; J gene: TRBJ1-1; CDR3 protein: CASSWDRDTEAFF; CDR3 DNA: TGTGCCAGCAGTTGGGACAGGGACACTGAAGCTTTCTTT
clone size: .; V gene: TRBV7-8; D gene: .; J gene: TRBJ1-3; CDR3 protein: CASSSPPGAAGNTIYF; CDR3 DNA: TGTGCCAGCAGCTCCCCACCAGGGGCCGCTGGAAACACCATATATTTT
clone size: .; V gene: TRBV12-3/TRBV12-4; D gene: .; J gene: TRBJ1-2; CDR3 protein: CASSLVLGGYTF; CDR3 DNA: TGTGCCAGCAGTTTGGTCCTCGGGGGCTACACCTTC
clone size: .; V gene: TRBV5-4; D gene: TRBD2; J gene: TRBJ2-7; CDR3 protein: CASSPGLAGVTYEQYF; CDR3 DNA: TGTGCCAGCAGCCCTGGCCTAGCGGGGGTGACCTACGAGCAGTACTTC
clone size: .; V gene: TRBV3-1/TRBV3-2; D gene: TRBD2; J gene: TRBJ2-5; CDR3 protein: CASSLSGAQETQYF; CDR3 DNA: TGTGCCAGCAGCCTTAGCGGGGCCCAAGAGACCCAGTACTTC
clone size: .; V gene: TRBV10-3; D gene: .; J gene: TRBJ2-4; CDR3 protein: CAISGQANKNIQYF; CDR3 DNA: TGTGCCATCAGTGGGCAGGCTAACAAAAACATTCAGTACTTC
clone size: .; V gene: TRBV15; D gene: TRBD1; J gene: TRBJ1-2; CDR3 protein: CATSRDLAQGEF; CDR3 DNA: TGTGCCACCAGCAGAGATCTCGCCCAGGGGGAGTTC
clone size: .; V gene: TRBV20-1; D gene: .; J gene: TRBJ1-2; CDR3 protein: CSVEDYGYTF; CDR3 DNA: TGCAGTGTAGAAGACTATGGCTACACCTTC
clone size: .; V gene: TRBV7-9; D gene: TRBD1; J gene: TRBJ2-3; CDR3 protein: CASSSTQDVGQNWPDTQYF; CDR3 DNA: TGTGCCAGCAGCTCAACCCAAGATGTGGGACAGAATTGGCCTGATACGCAGTATTTT
clone size: .; V gene: TRBV3-1/TRBV3-2; D gene: .; J gene: TRBJ2-7; CDR3 protein: CASSQTGNEQYF; CDR3 DNA: TGTGCCAGCAGCCAAACAGGGAACGAGCAGTACTTC
clone size: .; V gene: TRBV4-3; D gene: .; J gene: TRBJ2-1; CDR3 protein: CASSHVGSVEQFF; CDR3 DNA: TGCGCCAGCAGCCACGTGGGGAGTGTTGAGCAGTTCTTC
clone size: .; V gene: TRBV14; D gene: TRBD2; J gene: TRBJ2-5; CDR3 protein: CASSLSGLAGQETQYF; CDR3 DNA: TGTGCCAGCAGCCTTAGCGGACTAGCGGGACAAGAGACCCAGTACTTC
clone size: once; V gene: TRBV7-9; D gene: .; J gene: TRBJ1-1; CDR3 protein: CASSLYSRGMNTEAFF; CDR3 DNA: TGTGCCAGCAGCTTATATAGTAGGGGGATGAACACTGAAGCTTTCTTT
clone size: .; V gene: TRBV2; D gene: TRBD1; J gene: TRBJ1-5; CDR3 protein: CASRRDSSQPQHF; CDR3 DNA: TGTGCCAGCAGAAGGGACAGCTCCCAGCCCCAGCATTTT
clone size: once; V gene: TRBV5-4; D gene: .; J gene: TRBJ2-1; CDR3 protein: CASSSQGYEQFF; CDR3 DNA: TGTGCCAGCAGCTCACAGGGCTATGAGCAGTTCTTC
clone size: once; V gene: TRBV7-2; D gene: .; J gene: TRBJ1-2; CDR3 protein: CASSPQRAGGYTF; CDR3 DNA: TGTGCCAGCAGCCCCCAAAGGGCAGGGGGCTACACCTTC